This T cell receptor beta chain was sequenced during a study of T cell responses to AZD1222 COVID-19 vaccine. Across the study: Pooled in the analysis were second doses at about 4 or about 12 weeks. Findings of the study overall: Spike-specific TCR repertoires showed rising breadth and depth after two AZD1222 doses. Baseline serology detected seropositivity in only five to seven AZD1222 recipients. Close to half of spike-specific TCRs reportedly recognize unmutated variant regions.

The assay was immunoSEQ multiplex PCR, and TCRdb's table has in-frame clones only and misses some. The sample contains about 100,000 clones, approximately 88% of which appear only once. V lost 2 bases and J lost 3; bases outside the gene matches: 8. Germline V gives CDR1 MGHRA, CDR2 YSYEKL. The CDR3 sequence is 17 residues long. To note about this clone: The antigen is undetermined.

Sequences were derived from peripheral blood, sampled on day 0 of AZD1222 vaccination. V is TRBV4-1 and J is TRBJ2-1, with 9 bases that match TRBD2. This TCR derives from an adult in good health. CDR3 residues: CASSQRSLAGSYNEQFF. For the CDR3, the DNA is TGCGCCAGCAGCCAAAGGTCGCTAGCGGGGAGCTACAATGAGCAGTTCTTC.